A selection of T cell receptor beta chains follows, all from one sample in a study of blood T cell repertoires in COVID-19. Generated by immunoSEQ multiplex PCR, the TCRdb table keeps only in-frame clones and is missing some. In the table there are fewer than 350,000 clones, about nine tenths of which are singletons. Sequenced sample: PBMCs or T cells enriched from blood (not recorded which). The source is a man aged 55-75 years who had recovered from COVID-19. Each CDR3 is given with its conserved first and last residue.

V | CDR3
TRBV30 | CAWSAWQGLANYGYTF
TRBV28 | CASLSGTGYEKLFF
TRBV5-1 | CASSSPDRGLGANVLTF
TRBV27 | CASSPLGQGKTQYF
TRBV19 | CASSIAGTGKQPQHF
TRBV7-3 | CASSKVRGANTGELFF
TRBV6-1 | CASSEWAGQFF
TRBV5-8 | CASSEDRAGGYGYTF
TRBV5-1 | CASTPAQGRYNEQFF
TRBV28 | CASSFQVEQYF
TRBV6-5 | CASRQIFTSTDTQYF
TRBV5-5 | CASSRTGPQTMNTEAFF